This T cell receptor (beta chain) was profiled in a study of T cells in Graves' hyperthyroidism and ophthalmopathy. Study-level information: At the time of initial diagnosis and before any treatment, peripheral blood was collected. Study results and limitations: In the analysis, a 13 V-J model separated ophthalmopathy from stable hyperthyroidism.

Concerning this clonotype: Its specificity is not known. The junction departs from the called germline gene at one end, perhaps through a read error.

Patients were excluded because of uncontrolled infection, other autoimmune disease, pregnancy or lactation. The TCR beta CDR3 regions underwent amplification using RNA transcripts as the source. The TCR CDR3 was amplified in a first-round RT-PCR using the HTBI primer set. TCRdb re-called the multiplex PCR reads through MiXCR, storing one row per CDR3 protein. The repertoire holds hundreds of thousands of distinct CDR3 sequences, with around 38% as singletons. The CDR3 extends over 12 amino acids. Germline V gene data show CDR1 as SGHRS and CDR2 as YFSETQ. The chain employs TRBV5-1 and TRBJ1-2, with D possibly being TRBD1 (5 bases). Sequenced: blood. The sequence was collected from a man younger than 35 with Graves' hyperthyroidism. This CDR3 reads CASSPRGVDYTF. The DNA for the CDR3 is TGTGCCAGCAGCCCTCGGGGGGTAGACTACACCTTC.